This T cell receptor (beta chain) was captured in a study of response to subunit inactivated influenza vaccine. The V segment lost 2 bases and the J segment 6 bases; nucleotides outside the gene matches: 6. The CDR3 has 15 amino acids. From germline, CDR1 is SQVTM and CDR2 ANQGSEA. In this sample, this clonotype turned up a few times. TCRdb reprocessed the RT-PCR reads via MiXCR and lists one record per CDR3 protein. The data contain 150,000 to 200,000 distinct CDR3 sequences, less than 15% of them seen just once; the ten biggest clones take up 25% to 35%. The same specimen was also included in a second study, on T cells expressing NK-cell markers. That work states: What made the TCR beta cDNA was 5'RACE template switching with UMIs. Seropositivity for HCMV was found in seven of the eight sequenced donors, with one seronegative. In about six donors, dominant NKG2C+ clonotypes were roughly 1.0-7.0% of CD8+ T cells.

The sample here was CD8+ T cells sorted from PBMCs, taken 11 to 12 days after vaccination. The TCR sequence derives from a man in his fifties or sixties who received an inactivated influenza vaccine. V is TRBV29-1 and J is TRBJ2-2, with 10 nucleotides matching TRBD2. CDR3 sequence (DNA): TGCAGCGTTGAACTAGCGGGGGTAGCTTCCGGGGAGCTGTTTTTT. Protein product: CSVELAGVASGELFF.